This T cell receptor (beta chain) was sequenced in a study of identical twins. Unique molecular identifiers were present on the cDNA, and a universal primer site came from template switching. A single record per CDR3 protein comes from TCRdb applying MiXCR to the 5' RACE reads. The sample holds roughly 630,000 distinct CDR3 sequences, roughly 6.6% seen once. This clonotype was seen repeatedly, ten times or more. Healthy Caucasians alone served as donors. V was pared by 0 bases and J by 5 bases, with 17 bases between. The CDR3 runs to 16 residues. Germline loops: CDR1 DFQATT, CDR2 SNEGSKA (reference sequence). These data are also associated with another study on yellow fever vaccine responses in identical twins.

This TCR was recovered from a woman under 30 in good health. V and J are TRBV20-1 and TRBJ2-1, with D possibly being TRBD1 (6 bases). The sample consisted of PBMCs. CDR3 protein: CSARDSSRGIDNEQFF. The CDR3 bases are TGCAGTGCTAGAGATTCAAGCAGGGGCATCGACAATGAGCAGTTCTTC.